This T cell receptor (beta chain) derives from a study of T cell changes during pregnancy in multiple sclerosis. Sequencing used immunoSEQ multiplex PCR; TCRdb keeps in-frame clones, though not all of them. The sample shows 25,000 to 35,000 clones, about 87% of them seen only once. This CDR3 has 15 amino acids. V was shortened by 1 base and J by 0 bases, with 7 bases between the two germline ends. Germline-derived CDR1 and CDR2 are MNHEY and SMNVEV (reference sequence). This clone was observed once. The sequencing here drew on CD8+ T cells from peripheral blood mononuclear cells, taken before pregnancy. The TCR sequence derives from a female donor with multiple sclerosis, enrolled in a pregnancy study. V is TRBV27 and J is TRBJ1-5, with D uncertain. CDR3 DNA: TGTGCCAGCAGTTTATTTCACAATAGCAATCAGCCCCAGCATTTT. Translating it yields CASSLFHNSNQPQHF.